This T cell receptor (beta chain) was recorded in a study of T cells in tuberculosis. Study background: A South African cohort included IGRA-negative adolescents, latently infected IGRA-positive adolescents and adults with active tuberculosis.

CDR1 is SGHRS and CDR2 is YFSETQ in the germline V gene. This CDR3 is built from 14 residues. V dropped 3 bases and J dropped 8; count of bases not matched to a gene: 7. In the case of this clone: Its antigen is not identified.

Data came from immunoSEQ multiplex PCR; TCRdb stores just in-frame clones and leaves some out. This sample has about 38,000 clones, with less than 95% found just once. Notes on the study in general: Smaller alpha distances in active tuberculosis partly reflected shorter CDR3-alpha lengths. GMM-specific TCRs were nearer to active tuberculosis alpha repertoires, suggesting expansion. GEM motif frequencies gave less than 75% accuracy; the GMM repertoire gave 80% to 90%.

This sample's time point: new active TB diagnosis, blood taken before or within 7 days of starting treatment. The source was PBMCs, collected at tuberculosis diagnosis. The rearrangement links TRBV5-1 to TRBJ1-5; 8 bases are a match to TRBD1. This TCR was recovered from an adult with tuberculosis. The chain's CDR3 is CASSSGQGNEPQHF. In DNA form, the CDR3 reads TGCGCCAGCAGCTCCGGACAGGGTAATGAGCCCCAGCATTTT. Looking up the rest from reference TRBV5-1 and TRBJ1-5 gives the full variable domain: KAGVTQTPRYLIKTRGQQVTLSCSPISGHRSVSWYQQTPGQGLQFLFEYFSETQRNKGNFPGRFSGRQFSNSRSEMNVSTLELGDSALYLCASSSGQGNEPQHFGDGTRLSIL.